Listed here are 2 T cell receptor beta chains from one sample, sequenced in a study of blood T cells in healthy people across ages. Primed by a sample-barcoded 5' primer and a J-beta primer mix, a second PCR proceeded for roughly 6 to 12 cycles. TCRdb fed the 5' RACE reads into MiXCR, producing one record per CDR3 protein. The repertoire holds about 1.7 million distinct CDR3 sequences, 28% seen once, with about 7.7% in the top ten. Material for sequencing was blood. The receptors originated from a woman between 25 and 40 years old in good health.

This clonotype was counted at least ten times. One end of the junction is discordant with germline, which a read error may explain. CDR3 in DNA: TGTGCCAGCAGCCTGGGACAGTTCAATGAAAAACTGTTTTTT. It specifies CASSLGQFNEKLFF. The V gene is TRBV5-1, the J gene TRBJ1-4; 7 bases map to TRBD1. The CDR3 spans 14 residues. CDR1 and CDR2 from the germline V gene are SGHRS and YFSETQ.

This clonotype was seen only a few times. J is TRBJ2-7 and V is TRBV7-2; D unclear. Germline V lookup: CDR1 SGHTA, CDR2 FQGNSA. V lost 4 bases and J 2 bases, leaving 12 bases between the germline ends. This CDR3 comprises 14 residues. CDR3: CASSYAYKAYEQYF. CDR3 nucleotide sequence: TGTGCCAGCAGCTACGCCTACAAAGCCTACGAGCAGTACTTC. Full variable domain (rest looked up from reference TRBV7-2 and TRBJ2-7): GAGVSQSPSNKVTEKGKDVELRCDPISGHTALYWYRQSLGQGLEFLIYFQGNSAPDKSGLPSDRFSAERTGGSVSTLTIQRTQQEDSAVYLCASSYAYKAYEQYFGPGTRLTVT.